What follows are 5 T cell receptor beta chains derived from one specimen sequenced in a study of blood T cell repertoires in COVID-19. Using immunoSEQ multiplex PCR, the repertoire was profiled, and TCRdb retains in-frame clones only, with some absent. The sample gives roughly 150,000 clones, around 84% of which show up once; about 5.6% is in the top ten. Input material: peripheral blood. Every receptor here comes from a human donor in a cohort sampled during active COVID-19.

The V and J genes are TRBV7-2 and TRBJ2-1; 8 positions agree with TRBD2. The CDR3 length is 14 residues. Germline V gene sequence: CDR1 SGHTA, CDR2 FQGNSA. The trim removed 6 bases at V and 5 bases at J, leaving 6 bases unmatched. The DNA of the CDR3 is TGTGCCAGCAGGCGGGGGGAGGGGAACAATGAGCAGTTCTTC. It is translated as CASRRGEGNNEQFF. The full variable domain, its missing parts supplied by reference TRBV7-2 and TRBJ2-1, is GAGVSQSPSNKVTEKGKDVELRCDPISGHTALYWYRQSLGQGLEFLIYFQGNSAPDKSGLPSDRFSAERTGGSVSTLTIQRTQQEDSAVYLCASRRGEGNNEQFFGPGTRLTVL.

CDR3 sequence (DNA): TGTGCCAGCAGGGAGCGGGTGAGGGAACCTAATGAAAAACTGTTTTTT. Its protein is CASRERVREPNEKLFF. The gene calls are TRBV11-3 and TRBJ1-4; D is unclear. With 6 bases removed from V and 3 bases from J, the gap between germline ends came to 17 bases. CDR3 length equals 16 residues. Germline V gene sequence: CDR1 SGHNT, CDR2 YENEEA.

V usage is TRBV7-8 and J usage is TRBJ2-7; TRBD2 might be the D (7 bases). Trimming pared 5 bases from V and 5 bases from J, leaving 19 bases between. Germline V CDR1 and CDR2: SGHVS, FQNEAQ. The CDR3 length is 15 residues. CDR3: CASSPRGRGDDEQYF. The DNA of the CDR3 is TGTGCCAGCAGCCCCCGAGGGAGGGGGGACGACGAGCAGTACTTC.

This chain links TRBV6-5 with TRBJ1-2; D is unresolved. CDR3 length equals 13 residues. Trimming took 7 bases from V and 1 from J, leaving 10 bases between them. Germline assignment: CDR1 MNHEY and CDR2 SVGAGI. The CDR3 DNA sequence: TGTGCCAGCATGGCGGACTATAACTATGGCTACACCTTC. Its translation is CASMADYNYGYTF.

The V and J genes are TRBV28 and TRBJ1-3, with D perhaps matching TRBD1 (5 bases). From germline, CDR1 is MDHEN and CDR2 SYDVKM. V lost 6 bases and J lost 0, with 9 bases in between. The CDR3 runs to 14 residues. CDR3 nucleotide sequence: TGTGCCAGCAGCTCGGGGGGCTCTGGAAACACCATATATTTT. Residues: CASSSGGSGNTIYF.